Following are 14 T cell receptor beta chains from one sample sequenced in a study of shared clonotypes between healthy human individuals. Naive CD8 populations comprised CD45RO-negative cells positively selected for CCR7, excluding terminally differentiated effector memory CD45RA+ cells. The data were produced by immunoSEQ multiplex PCR, yet TCRdb's version contains in-frame clones alone and is incomplete. There are hundreds of thousands of clones in the sample; around 96% occur only once, and 0.11% lies in the top ten. The sample consisted of naive CD8+ T cells sorted from blood. These receptors all stem from a woman aged 25-40 years in good health.

The J gene is TRBJ2-7, the V gene TRBV7-8, with unresolved D. V was pared by 6 bases and J by 3 bases, with 6 bases between. CDR1 is SGHVS, CDR2 FQNEAQ, per germline. The CDR3 is 11 amino acids. Written as DNA, the CDR3 is TGTGCCAGCAGTAGTAACTACGAGCAGTACTTC. Amino acids: CASSSNYEQYF. Together with reference TRBV7-8 and TRBJ2-7, the CDR3 gives the full variable domain: GAGVSQSPRYKVAKRGQDVALRCDPISGHVSLFWYQQALGQGPEFLTYFQNEAQLDKSGLPSDRFFAERPEGSVSTLKIQRTQQEDSAVYLCASSSNYEQYFGPGTRLTVT.

This chain joins TRBV27 and TRBJ2-5; D perhaps matches TRBD1 (6 bases). TRBJ2-7 matches the DNA end more closely, so the J call is doubtful. Germline V gene data show CDR1 as MNHEY and CDR2 as SMNVEV (reference sequence). CDR3 length equals 12 residues. CDR3: CASSSGQNEQYF. The CDR3 region has the DNA TGTGCCAGCAGTTCCGGACAGAACGAGCAGTACTTC.

J is TRBJ1-1 and V is TRBV6-5; possible D gene TRBD1, 5 bases. The germline V gene encodes CDR1 MNHEY and CDR2 SVGAGI. Trimming took 0 bases from V and 7 from J, leaving 12 bases between them. The CDR3 is made up of 14 amino acids. The CDR3 coding sequence is TGTGCCAGCAGTTACTCGGGACCATCCAATGAAGCTTTCTTT. Translation gives CASSYSGPSNEAFF.

The rearrangement uses TRBV27 and TRBJ2-1; 12 bases are shared with TRBD2. Germline V gives CDR1 MNHEY, CDR2 SMNVEV (reference sequence). This CDR3 is built from 15 residues. After removal of 0 bases from V and 8 bases from J, the junction contained 2 bases not matched to a gene. The CDR3 DNA follows: TGTGCCAGCAGTTTATCGACTAGCGGGAGTCATGAGCAGTTCTTC. As protein: CASSLSTSGSHEQFF.

This chain links TRBV2 with TRBJ1-2; 11 bases line up with TRBD1. V gave up 4 bases and J gave up 4 bases; unmatched junction bases: 5. This CDR3 contains 15 residues. Germline-derived CDR1 and CDR2 are SNHLY and FYNNEI. In DNA form, the CDR3 reads TGTGCCAGCAGTGGGACAGGGGGCCTCCCCTATGGCTACACCTTC. Amino acids: CASSGTGGLPYGYTF.

The gene calls are TRBV29-1 and TRBJ2-5; no firm D call. The J call could be wrong; TRBJ2-7 is a better fit for the DNA end. The CDR3 is 12 residues long. CDR1 is SQVTM, CDR2 ANQGSEA, per germline. The CDR3 here is CSVEDGTYEQYF. The CDR3 DNA sequence: TGCAGCGTTGAAGATGGTACCTACGAGCAGTACTTC.

This chain connects TRBV7-9 to TRBJ1-4; 7 positions match TRBD1. Germline V lookup: CDR1 SEHNR, CDR2 FQNEAQ (reference sequence). Unmatched junction bases numbered 12, after V lost 1 base and J lost 7 bases. CDR3 length: 17 amino acids. This chain's CDR3 is CASSLEEGARGSEKLFF. CDR3 DNA: TGTGCCAGCAGCTTAGAGGAGGGGGCTAGGGGAAGTGAAAAACTGTTTTTT.

This clone was observed a single time. The V and J genes are TRBV9 and TRBJ2-1; TRBD2 aligns across 10 bases. Germline V CDR1 and CDR2: SGDLS, YYNGEE. The CDR3 has 16 residues. Losses at the gene ends were 3 bases for V and 7 bases for J; bases not matched to a gene: 10. CDR3 nucleotide sequence: TGTGCCAGCAGCGCCGAAGCTAGCGGGAGTTTGAATGAGCAGTTCTTC. It specifies CASSAEASGSLNEQFF.

Worth noting for this clone: Compared with germline, one end of the junction differs, possibly owing to a read error. This chain uses TRBV11-2 with TRBJ2-1; D unclear. Per the germline V gene, CDR1 is SGHAT and CDR2 is FQNNGV. CDR3 length: 13 residues. The CDR3 DNA reads TGTGCCAGCACCTTAGGTCCTAGGAATGAGCAGTTCTTC. The encoded protein is CASTLGPRNEQFF.

The chain combines TRBV28 with TRBJ1-5; D uncertain. Germline loops: CDR1 MDHEN, CDR2 SYDVKM. V was pared by 3 bases and J by 2 bases, with 11 bases between. This CDR3 contains 15 residues. The CDR3 region has the DNA TGTGCCAGCAGTTTTGGAGGGTTTGGCAATCAGCCCCAGCATTTT. It codes for CASSFGGFGNQPQHF.

The chain recombines TRBV7-9 with TRBJ2-3; D is undetermined. V lost 5 bases and J lost 4, with 10 bases in between. This CDR3 is built from 13 residues. CDR1 and CDR2 from the germline V gene are SEHNR and FQNEAQ (reference sequence). The CDR3 DNA follows: TGTGCCAGCAGCGCCATAGAGGCAGATACGCAGTATTTT. It yields the protein CASSAIEADTQYF.

The CDR3 here is CASPLEGVTGGKTQYF. The CDR3 nucleotides are TGTGCCAGCCCCCTCGAAGGAGTAACAGGGGGAAAGACCCAGTACTTC. The chain employs TRBV7-9 and TRBJ2-5; 8 positions match TRBD1. The germline V gene encodes CDR1 SEHNR and CDR2 FQNEAQ (reference sequence). J gave up 6 bases and V 8 bases, and 17 bases lay outside the gene matches. The CDR3 extends over 16 amino acids.

This chain uses TRBV15 with TRBJ2-7; the D is unclear. Trimming left V 0 bases short and J 1 base short, with 10 bases between. The CDR3 contains 15 residues. Germline-derived CDR1 and CDR2 are LNHNV and YYDKDF (reference sequence). The DNA of the CDR3 is TGTGCCACCAGCAGAGATCCAACTCAATCCTACGAGCAGTACTTC. It codes for CATSRDPTQSYEQYF.

The gene calls are TRBV7-9 and TRBJ1-1; no clear D. Germline lookup yields CDR1 SEHNR and CDR2 FQNEAQ (reference sequence). Trimming left V 1 base short and J 0 bases short, with 12 bases between. The CDR3 contains 16 residues. The CDR3 nucleotides read TGTGCCAGCAGCTTAGTCGTTGCAGTAATGAACACTGAAGCTTTCTTT. This codes for CASSLVVAVMNTEAFF.